These 12 T cell receptor beta chains were sequenced from one sample in a study of regulatory T cells in long-lasting Graves disease. Time point described: newly diagnosed GD, antithyroid drugs for less than 3 months. TCR sequences were obtained from RNA taken from PBMCs. For TCR beta, libraries came from iRepertoire HTBI primers and Arm-PCR of CDR3 regions. TCRdb reprocessed the multiplex PCR reads with MiXCR, giving one entry per CDR3 protein. The repertoire holds about half a million distinct CDR3 sequences, 12% seen once, with roughly 8.9% in the top ten. These data also formed part of another study, on T cells in Graves' hyperthyroidism and ophthalmopathy.

The sample consisted of peripheral blood mononuclear cells (PBMCs), taken at new diagnosis, from a patient treated with antithyroid drugs. Receptors were obtained from a woman aged 25 to 45 with Graves disease.

This clonotype was counted between two and nine times. This sequence joins TRBV3-1 and TRBJ1-3; D unresolved. CDR1 is LGHDT and CDR2 is YNNKEL in the germline V gene (reference sequence). V was shortened by 4 bases and J by 0 bases, with 10 bases between the two germline ends. This CDR3 contains 15 residues. This CDR3 reads CASSPTLSSGNTIYF. Here the CDR3 DNA reads TGTGCCAGCAGCCCAACTTTGAGCTCTGGAAACACCATATATTTT. Using reference TRBV3-1 and TRBJ1-3 for the parts outside the CDR3, the full variable domain is DTAVSQTPKYLVTQMGNDKSIKCEQNLGHDTMYWYKQDSKKFLKIMFSYNNKELIINETVPNRFSPKSPDKAHLNLHINSLELGDSAVYFCASSPTLSSGNTIYFGEGSWLTVV.

This clonotype was recorded a few times. This chain joins TRBV4-3 and TRBJ2-7; 7 bases line up with TRBD2. There are 17 residues in the CDR3. Per the germline V gene, CDR1 is LGHNA and CDR2 is YSLEER. V lost 1 base and J lost 2; bases outside the gene matches: 11. Written as DNA, the CDR3 is TGCGCCAGCAGCCAAGCCCTGGGCGGGAGCTACCCCTACGAGCAGTACTTC. Translation: CASSQALGGSYPYEQYF.

This clonotype was observed at least ten times. CDR3 nucleotide sequence: TGTGCCAGCAGTATAAATAGCGGGGGACTCTACGAGCAGTACTTC. This gives the protein CASSINSGGLYEQYF. The chain employs TRBV28 and TRBJ2-7; 9 positions agree with TRBD2. Germline values: CDR1 MDHEN, CDR2 SYDVKM. This CDR3 has 15 residues. V gave up 5 bases and J gave up 3 bases; unmatched junction bases: 8.

J is TRBJ1-3 and V is TRBV11-3; 10 bases align to TRBD1. This CDR3 contains 17 residues. Germline loops: CDR1 SGHNT, CDR2 YENEEA. Trimming took 3 bases from V and 2 from J; bases not matched to a gene: 7. This chain's CDR3 is CASSLLGQGTTGNTIYF. CDR3 coding DNA: TGTGCCAGCAGCTTGTTGGGACAGGGGACAACTGGAAACACCATATATTTT.

This clonotype was counted many times. The CDR3 protein is CASSLGGTGSYNIQYF. For the CDR3, the DNA is TGTGCCAGCAGTTTAGGTGGAACAGGGTCATACAACATTCAGTACTTC. This sequence joins TRBV28 and TRBJ2-4; D possibly corresponds to TRBD1 (6 bases). Germline loops: CDR1 MDHEN, CDR2 SYDVKM. CDR3 length: 16 residues. Trimming left V 2 bases short and J 7 bases short, with 18 bases between.

In this sample, this clonotype turned up many times. V and J are TRBV5-1 and TRBJ2-2; 7 bases match TRBD2. This CDR3 has 14 residues. Germline values: CDR1 SGHRS, CDR2 YFSETQ. The V segment lost 4 bases and the J segment 4 bases; nucleotides outside the gene matches: 4. The CDR3 region is CASSRDYRTGELFF. The CDR3 nucleotides read TGCGCCAGCAGCCGGGACTATCGCACCGGGGAGCTGTTTTTT.

To note about this clonotype: A single base is all that separates this from a far larger clone, so a read error is likely. V is TRBV2 and J is TRBJ2-3; 7 bases are a match to TRBD1. The DNA matches TRBJ1-1 better at its end, which makes the J call doubtful. The germline gives CDR1 SNHLY, CDR2 FYNNEI. This CDR3 region has 15 residues. The CDR3 bases are TGTACCAGCACGACAGGGTCCCACTCCTACACTGAAGCTTTCTTT. As protein: CTSTTGSHSYTEAFF.

On this clonotype itself: One base away lies a much larger clone, so this may be a sequencing read error. This chain joins TRBV5-1 and TRBJ2-1, with 10 bases lining up with TRBD1. The CDR3 contains 16 residues. Germline loops: CDR1 SGHRS, CDR2 YFSETQ. This CDR3 reads CAGSLSGTGEFNEQFF. DNA for the CDR3: TGCGCCGGCAGCTTGTCCGGGACAGGGGAGTTCAATGAGCAGTTCTTC.

This clonotype was recorded at least ten times. The rearrangement joins TRBV28 to TRBJ2-1, with D hard to call. CDR1 is MDHEN, CDR2 SYDVKM, per germline. This CDR3 comprises 13 residues. Trimming took off 2 bases at V and 11 bases at J, with 13 bases between the two ends. DNA of the CDR3: TGTGCCAGCAGTTTAAAAGCGCCAGCAAAGCAGTTCTTC. It is translated as CASSLKAPAKQFF. Full variable domain (remainder filled in from reference TRBV28 and TRBJ2-1): DVKVTQSSRYLVKRTGEKVFLECVQDMDHENMFWYRQDPGLGLRLIYFSYDVKMKEKGDIPEGYSVSREKKERFSLILESASTNQTSMYLCASSLKAPAKQFFGPGTRLTVL.

This clonotype occurred many times. J is TRBJ2-1 and V is TRBV28, with TRBD2 matching over 12 bases. Germline loops: CDR1 MDHEN, CDR2 SYDVKM. The V segment lost 8 bases and the J segment 8 bases; nucleotides outside the gene matches: 10. The CDR3 covers 15 residues. CDR3 region: CASRLTSGSMYEQFF. The CDR3 DNA reads TGTGCCAGCCGGTTGACTAGCGGGAGTATGTATGAGCAGTTCTTC.

This clonotype was recorded at least ten times. CDR3 nucleotides: TGCAGCGTTGTCCAGGGGATCACTGAAGCTTTCTTT. It specifies CSVVQGITEAFF. V usage is TRBV29-1 and J usage is TRBJ1-1; weak D call: TRBD1 (6 bases). The germline V and J ends were trimmed by 4 bases and 4 bases, with 10 bases remaining between them. This CDR3 region has 12 residues. Germline CDR1 SQVTM, CDR2 ANQGSEA.

This clonotype was found many times. This chain uses TRBV12-3 or TRBV12-4 with TRBJ2-7; tentatively, D is TRBD1 or TRBD2 (5 bases each). Trimming left V 5 bases short and J 3 bases short, with 8 bases between. The CDR3 is 12 amino acids. In nucleotides, the CDR3 is TGTGCCAGCAGTCCGAGGGGCTACGAGCAGTACTTC. It codes for CASSPRGYEQYF.